The entry below describes one T cell receptor (beta chain). Naive CD8 isolation took CD45RO-negative cells positively selected for CCR7 and excluded terminally differentiated effector memory CD45RA+ cells. Participating donors were healthy, HIV-negative adults free of recent acute infections or vaccinations. Donors comprised only Caucasian adults living in Nashville, Tennessee. V lost 5 bases and J 2 bases, leaving 23 bases between the germline ends. CDR1 and CDR2 (germline): SGHRS, YFSETQ. The CDR3 length is 17 residues. The sample belongs to a study of shared clonotypes between healthy human individuals. Across the study: Participating donors consisted of two women and a few men aged 18 to 49.

This table comes from immunoSEQ multiplex PCR, and its TCRdb copy is limited to in-frame clones, with some not included. The table shows around 1,900,000 clones, with around 93% occurring only once. The gene calls are TRBV5-1 and TRBJ2-7; a possible D gene is TRBD1 (5 bases). This clonotype was sampled from a young man in good health. Some clones in this sample may be carry-over from other donors' samples. Sequenced sample: naive CD8+ T cells from PBMCs. In nucleotides, the CDR3 is TGCGCCAGCAGTTTTAACGCCAGGGATGGTGGGACCTACGAGCAGTACTTC. As protein: CASSFNARDGGTYEQYF.